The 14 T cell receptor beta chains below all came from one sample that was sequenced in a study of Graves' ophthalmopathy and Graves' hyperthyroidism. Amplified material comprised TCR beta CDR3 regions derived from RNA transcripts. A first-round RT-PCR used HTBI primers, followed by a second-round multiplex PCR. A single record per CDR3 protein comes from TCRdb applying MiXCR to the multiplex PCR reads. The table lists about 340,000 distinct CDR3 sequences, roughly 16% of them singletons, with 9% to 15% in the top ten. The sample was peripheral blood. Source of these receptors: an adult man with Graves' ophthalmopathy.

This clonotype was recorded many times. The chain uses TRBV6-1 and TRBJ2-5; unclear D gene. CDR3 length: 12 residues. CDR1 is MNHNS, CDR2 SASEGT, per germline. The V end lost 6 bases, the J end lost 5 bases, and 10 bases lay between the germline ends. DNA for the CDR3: TGTGCCAGCAGGATAAGGACGGAGACCCAGTACTTC. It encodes CASRIRTETQYF.

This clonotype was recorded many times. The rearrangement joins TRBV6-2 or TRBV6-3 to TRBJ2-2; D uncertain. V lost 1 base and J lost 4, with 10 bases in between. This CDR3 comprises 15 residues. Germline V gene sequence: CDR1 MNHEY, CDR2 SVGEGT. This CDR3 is CASSYLRTSTGELFF. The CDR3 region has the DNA TGTGCCAGCAGTTACTTGAGGACGAGCACCGGGGAGCTGTTTTTT.

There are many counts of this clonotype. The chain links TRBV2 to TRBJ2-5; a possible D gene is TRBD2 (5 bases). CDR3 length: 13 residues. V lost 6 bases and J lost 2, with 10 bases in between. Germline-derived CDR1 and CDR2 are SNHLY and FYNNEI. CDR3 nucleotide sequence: TGTGCCAGCAGGTATCAGCGGCAAGAGACCCAGTACTTC. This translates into CASRYQRQETQYF.

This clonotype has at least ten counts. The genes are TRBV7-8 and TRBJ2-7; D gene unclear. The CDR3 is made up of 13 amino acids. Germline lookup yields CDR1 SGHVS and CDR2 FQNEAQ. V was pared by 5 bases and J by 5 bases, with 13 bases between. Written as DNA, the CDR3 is TGTGCCAGCAGCCCGGGCGTTAGGGACGAGCAGTACTTC. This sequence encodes CASSPGVRDEQYF.

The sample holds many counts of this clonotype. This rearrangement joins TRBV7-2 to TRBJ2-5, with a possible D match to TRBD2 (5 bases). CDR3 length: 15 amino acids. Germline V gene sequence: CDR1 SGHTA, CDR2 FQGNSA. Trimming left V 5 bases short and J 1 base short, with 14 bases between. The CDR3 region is CASSRNWAGQETQYF. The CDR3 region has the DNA TGTGCCAGCAGCCGGAACTGGGCGGGCCAAGAGACCCAGTACTTC.

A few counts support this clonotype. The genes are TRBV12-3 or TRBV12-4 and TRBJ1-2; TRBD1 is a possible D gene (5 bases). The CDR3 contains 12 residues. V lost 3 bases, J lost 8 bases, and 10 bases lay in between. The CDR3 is CASSLRGWGYTF. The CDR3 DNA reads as TGTGCCAGCAGTTTGAGGGGATGGGGCTACACCTTC.

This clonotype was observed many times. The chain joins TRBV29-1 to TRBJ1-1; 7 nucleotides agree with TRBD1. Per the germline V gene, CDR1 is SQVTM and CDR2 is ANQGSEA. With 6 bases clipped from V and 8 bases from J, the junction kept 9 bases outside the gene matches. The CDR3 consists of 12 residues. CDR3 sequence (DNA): TGCAGCGTAAGGACAGGATACAACGAAGCTTTCTTT. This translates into CSVRTGYNEAFF.

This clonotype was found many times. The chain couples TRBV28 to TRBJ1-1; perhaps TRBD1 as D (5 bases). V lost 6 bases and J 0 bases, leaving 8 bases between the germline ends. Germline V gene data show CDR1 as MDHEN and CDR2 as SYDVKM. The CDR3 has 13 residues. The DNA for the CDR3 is TGTGCCAGCAGATCGACAGTGAACACTGAAGCTTTCTTT. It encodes CASRSTVNTEAFF.

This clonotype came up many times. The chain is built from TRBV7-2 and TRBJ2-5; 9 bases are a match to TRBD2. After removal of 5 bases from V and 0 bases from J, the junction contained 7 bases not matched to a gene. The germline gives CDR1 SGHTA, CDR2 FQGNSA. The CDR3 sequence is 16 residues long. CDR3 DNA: TGTGCCAGCAGCCCGGGGACTAGCTTGAACCAAGAGACCCAGTACTTC. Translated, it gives CASSPGTSLNQETQYF.

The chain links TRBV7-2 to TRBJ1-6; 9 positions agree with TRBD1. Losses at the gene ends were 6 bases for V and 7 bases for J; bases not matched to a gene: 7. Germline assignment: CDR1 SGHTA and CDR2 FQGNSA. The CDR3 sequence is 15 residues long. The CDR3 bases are TGTGCCAGCAGTTACAGGGGGCGAAGAAATTCACCCCTCCACTTT. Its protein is CASSYRGRRNSPLHF.

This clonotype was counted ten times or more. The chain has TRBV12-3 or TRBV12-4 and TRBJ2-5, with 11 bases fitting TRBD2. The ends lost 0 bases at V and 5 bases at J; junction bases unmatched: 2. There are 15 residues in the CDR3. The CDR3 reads CASSLASGRAETQYF. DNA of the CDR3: TGTGCCAGCAGTTTAGCTAGCGGGAGGGCGGAGACCCAGTACTTC.

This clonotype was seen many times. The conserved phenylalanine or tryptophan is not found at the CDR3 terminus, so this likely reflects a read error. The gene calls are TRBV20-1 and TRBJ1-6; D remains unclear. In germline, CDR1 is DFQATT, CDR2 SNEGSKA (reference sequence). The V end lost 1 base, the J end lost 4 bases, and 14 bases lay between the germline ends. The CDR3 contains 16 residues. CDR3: CSARAIRKTYNSPLHS. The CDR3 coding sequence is TGCAGTGCTAGAGCTATACGGAAAACATATAATTCACCCCTCCACTCT.

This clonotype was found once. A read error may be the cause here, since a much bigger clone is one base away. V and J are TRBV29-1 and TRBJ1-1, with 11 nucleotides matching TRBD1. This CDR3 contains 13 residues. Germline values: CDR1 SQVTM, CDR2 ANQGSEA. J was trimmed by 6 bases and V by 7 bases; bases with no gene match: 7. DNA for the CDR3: TGCAGCGCCGGACAGGGGGCGAGTGCTGAAGCTTTCTTT. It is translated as CSAGQGASAEAFF.

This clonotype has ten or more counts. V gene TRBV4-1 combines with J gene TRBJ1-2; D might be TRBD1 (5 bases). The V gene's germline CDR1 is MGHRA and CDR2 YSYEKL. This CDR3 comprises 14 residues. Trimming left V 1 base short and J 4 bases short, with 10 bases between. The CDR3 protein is CASSQVGGTYGYTF. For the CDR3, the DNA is TGCGCCAGCAGCCAAGTTGGAGGGACCTATGGCTACACCTTC.